This TCR beta chain came from a study of PD-1 blockade in classical Hodgkin lymphoma. General study findings and limits: Lower baseline TCR diversity was reported for newly diagnosed patients than for healthy donors. Repertoire difference causes, possibly disease activity or prior therapy, remain undefined.

Concerning this clone itself: What it binds is unknown.

The time point is: newly diagnosed, previously untreated cHL patient sample. The repertoire was sequenced with immunoSEQ multiplex PCR; TCRdb's copy has only in-frame clones and lacks some. The sample includes approximately 31,000 clones, 90% to 95% of them seen just once. The specimen sequenced was peripheral blood mononuclear cells (PBMCs). The TCR sequence derives from a human donor with classical Hodgkin lymphoma.

CDR3 sequence (DNA): TGCGCCAGCAGCCTGGACAGAGCAACTCAAGAGACCCAGTACTTC. This gives the protein CASSLDRATQETQYF. The chain couples TRBV5-1 to TRBJ2-5; perhaps TRBD1 as D (6 bases). This CDR3 comprises 15 residues. The V gene lost 4 bases and the J gene lost 2 bases, with 15 bases spanning the gap. Germline V CDR1 and CDR2: SGHRS, YFSETQ.